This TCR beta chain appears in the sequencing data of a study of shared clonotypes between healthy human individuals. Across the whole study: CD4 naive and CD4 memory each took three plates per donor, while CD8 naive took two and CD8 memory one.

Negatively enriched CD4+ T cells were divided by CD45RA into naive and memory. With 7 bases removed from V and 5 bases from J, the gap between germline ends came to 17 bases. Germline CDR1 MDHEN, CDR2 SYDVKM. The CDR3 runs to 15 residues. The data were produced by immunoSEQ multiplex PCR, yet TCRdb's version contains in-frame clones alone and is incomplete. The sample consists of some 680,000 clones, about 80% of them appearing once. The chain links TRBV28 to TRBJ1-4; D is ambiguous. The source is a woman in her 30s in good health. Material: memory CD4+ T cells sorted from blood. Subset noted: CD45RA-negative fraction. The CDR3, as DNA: TGTGCCAGCACCGGATCGACTCTGATGAATGAAAAACTGTTTTTT. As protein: CASTGSTLMNEKLFF.